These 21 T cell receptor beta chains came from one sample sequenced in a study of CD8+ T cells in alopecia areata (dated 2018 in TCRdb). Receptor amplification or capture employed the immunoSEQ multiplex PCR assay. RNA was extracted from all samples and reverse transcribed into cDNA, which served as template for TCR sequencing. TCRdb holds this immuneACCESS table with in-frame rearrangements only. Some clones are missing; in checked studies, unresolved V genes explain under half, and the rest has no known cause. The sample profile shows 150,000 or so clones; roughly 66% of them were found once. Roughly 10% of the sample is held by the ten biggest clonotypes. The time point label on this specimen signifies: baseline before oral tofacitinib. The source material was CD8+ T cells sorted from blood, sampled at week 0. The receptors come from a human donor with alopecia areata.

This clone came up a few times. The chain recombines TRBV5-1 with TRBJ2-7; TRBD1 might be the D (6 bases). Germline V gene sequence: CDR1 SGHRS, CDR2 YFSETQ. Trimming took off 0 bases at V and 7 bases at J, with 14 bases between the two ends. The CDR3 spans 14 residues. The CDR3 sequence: CASSLEQGVWEQYF. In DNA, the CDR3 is TGCGCCAGCAGCTTGGAACAGGGAGTCTGGGAGCAGTACTTC.

The CDR3 sequence is CASSQTGADGYTF. CDR3 sequence (DNA): TGTGCCAGCAGCCAAACGGGGGCGGATGGCTACACCTTC. The chain recombines TRBV7-6 with TRBJ1-2, with TRBD1 as a possible D gene (6 bases). CDR3 length equals 13 residues. V lost 5 bases, J lost 6 bases, and 13 bases lay in between. CDR1 and CDR2 from the germline V gene are SGHVS and FNYEAQ.

The CDR3 sequence: CASSPAETQYF. CDR3 coding DNA: TGTGCCAGCAGCCCAGCTGAGACCCAGTACTTC. V is TRBV11-2 and J is TRBJ2-5; unclear D gene. CDR3 length: 11 amino acids. Trimming took off 5 bases at V and 5 bases at J, with 6 bases between the two ends. Per the germline V gene, CDR1 is SGHAT and CDR2 is FQNNGV.

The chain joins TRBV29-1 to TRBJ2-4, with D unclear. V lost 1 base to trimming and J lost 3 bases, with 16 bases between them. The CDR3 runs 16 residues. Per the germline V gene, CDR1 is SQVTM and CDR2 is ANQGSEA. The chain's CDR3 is CSVEAEGPDGKNIQYF. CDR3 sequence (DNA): TGCAGCGTTGAAGCTGAAGGGCCGGATGGCAAAAACATTCAGTACTTC.

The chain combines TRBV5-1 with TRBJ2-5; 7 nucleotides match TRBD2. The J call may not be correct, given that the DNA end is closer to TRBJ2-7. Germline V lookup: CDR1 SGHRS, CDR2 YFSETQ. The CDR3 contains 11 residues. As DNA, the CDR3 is TGCGCCAGCACCGGGGGGAACGAGCAGTACTTC. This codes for CASTGGNEQYF.

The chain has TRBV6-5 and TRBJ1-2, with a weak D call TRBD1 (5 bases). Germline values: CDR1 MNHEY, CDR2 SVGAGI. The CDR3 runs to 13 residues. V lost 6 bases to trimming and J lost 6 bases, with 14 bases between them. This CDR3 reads CASSSSGFHGYTF. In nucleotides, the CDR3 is TGTGCCAGCAGCTCTTCAGGGTTTCATGGCTACACCTTC.

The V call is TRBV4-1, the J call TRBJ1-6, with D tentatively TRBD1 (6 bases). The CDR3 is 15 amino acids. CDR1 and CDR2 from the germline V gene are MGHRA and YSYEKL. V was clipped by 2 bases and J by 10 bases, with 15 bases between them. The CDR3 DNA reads TGCGCCAGCAGCCAAACCGGGGACATCGACTCACCCCTCCACTTT. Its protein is CASSQTGDIDSPLHF.

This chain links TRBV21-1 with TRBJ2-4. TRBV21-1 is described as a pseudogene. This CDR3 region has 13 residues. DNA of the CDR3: TGTGCCAGCAGTTACGTAGCCAAAAACATTCAGTACTTC. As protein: CASSYVAKNIQYF.

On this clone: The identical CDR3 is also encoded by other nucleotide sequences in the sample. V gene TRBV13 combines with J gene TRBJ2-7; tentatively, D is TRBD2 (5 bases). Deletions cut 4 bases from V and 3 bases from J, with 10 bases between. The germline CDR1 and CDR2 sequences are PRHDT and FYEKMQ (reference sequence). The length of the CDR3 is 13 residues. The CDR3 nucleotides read TGTGCCAGCAGCTCCGGCCGGGACTACGAGCAGTACTTC. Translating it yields CASSSGRDYEQYF.

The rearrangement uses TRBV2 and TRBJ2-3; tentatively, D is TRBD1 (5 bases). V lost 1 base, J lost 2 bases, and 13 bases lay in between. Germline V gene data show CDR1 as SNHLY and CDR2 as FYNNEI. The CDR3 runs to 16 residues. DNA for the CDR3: TGTGCCAGCAGTGAAGGGCTATGGGGCGCCACAGATACGCAGTATTTT. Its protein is CASSEGLWGATDTQYF.

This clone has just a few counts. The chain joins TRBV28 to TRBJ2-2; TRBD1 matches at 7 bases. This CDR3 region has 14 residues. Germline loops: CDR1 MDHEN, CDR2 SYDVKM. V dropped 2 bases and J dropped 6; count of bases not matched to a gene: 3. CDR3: CASSLGQGAGELFF. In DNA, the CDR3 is TGTGCCAGCAGTTTAGGTCAGGGGGCCGGGGAGCTGTTTTTT.

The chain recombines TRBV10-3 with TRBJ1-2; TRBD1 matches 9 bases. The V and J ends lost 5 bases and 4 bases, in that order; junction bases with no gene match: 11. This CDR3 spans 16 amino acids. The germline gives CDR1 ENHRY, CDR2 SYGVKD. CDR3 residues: CAISSRDRAGLYGYTF. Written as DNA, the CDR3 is TGTGCCATCAGTTCCCGGGACAGGGCCGGCCTCTATGGCTACACCTTC.

In nucleotides, the CDR3 is TGCAGCGTTGAAGGGACAGGGAGGAGCTCCTACGAGCAGTACTTC. Amino acid sequence: CSVEGTGRSSYEQYF. The chain has TRBV29-1 and TRBJ2-7; 8 positions agree with TRBD1. Trimming took 1 base from V and 0 from J; bases not matched to a gene: 5. This CDR3 is 15 amino acids long. The germline V gene encodes CDR1 SQVTM and CDR2 ANQGSEA.

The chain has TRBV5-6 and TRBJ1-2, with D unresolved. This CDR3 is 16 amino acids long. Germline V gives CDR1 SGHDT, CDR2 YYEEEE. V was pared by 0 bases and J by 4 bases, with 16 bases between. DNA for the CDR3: TGTGCCAGCAGCTTGGTCCTACAGATCTCGCCCTATGGCTACACCTTC. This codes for CASSLVLQISPYGYTF.

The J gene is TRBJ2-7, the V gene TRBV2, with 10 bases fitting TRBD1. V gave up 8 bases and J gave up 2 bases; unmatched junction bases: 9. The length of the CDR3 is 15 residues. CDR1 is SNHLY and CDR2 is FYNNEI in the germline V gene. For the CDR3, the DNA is TGTGCCAGCCTCGGACAGGGGGGCGACACCTACGAGCAGTACTTC. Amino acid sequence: CASLGQGGDTYEQYF.

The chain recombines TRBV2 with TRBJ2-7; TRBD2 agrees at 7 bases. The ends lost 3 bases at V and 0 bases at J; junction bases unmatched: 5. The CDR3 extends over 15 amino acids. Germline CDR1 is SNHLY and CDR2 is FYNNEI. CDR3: CASSDPRDYSYEQYF. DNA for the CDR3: TGTGCCAGCAGTGACCCCCGGGACTACTCCTACGAGCAGTACTTC.

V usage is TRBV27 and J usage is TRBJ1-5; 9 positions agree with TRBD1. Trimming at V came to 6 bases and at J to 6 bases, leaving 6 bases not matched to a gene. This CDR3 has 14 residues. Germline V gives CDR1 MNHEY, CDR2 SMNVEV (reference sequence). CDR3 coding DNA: TGTGCCAGCAGCCAAAGGACAGGGGCTCAGCCCCAGCATTTT. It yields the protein CASSQRTGAQPQHF.

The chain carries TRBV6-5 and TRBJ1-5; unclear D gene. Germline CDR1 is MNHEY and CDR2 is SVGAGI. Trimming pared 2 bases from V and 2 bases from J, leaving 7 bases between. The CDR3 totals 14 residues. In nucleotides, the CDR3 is TGTGCCAGCAGTTACGACGGTGGCAATCAGCCCCAGCATTTT. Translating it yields CASSYDGGNQPQHF.

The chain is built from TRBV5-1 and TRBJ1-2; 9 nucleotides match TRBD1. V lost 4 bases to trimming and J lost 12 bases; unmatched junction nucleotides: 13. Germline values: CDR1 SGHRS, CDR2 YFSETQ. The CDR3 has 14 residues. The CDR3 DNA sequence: TGCGCCAGCAGCCCCCCGGGACAGGGTCAGGCGAACACCTTC. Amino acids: CASSPPGQGQANTF.

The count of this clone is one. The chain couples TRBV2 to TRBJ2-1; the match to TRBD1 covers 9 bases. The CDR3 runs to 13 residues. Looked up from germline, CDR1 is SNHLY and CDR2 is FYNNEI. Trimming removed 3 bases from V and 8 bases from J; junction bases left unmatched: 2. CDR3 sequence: CASSERTGDEQFF. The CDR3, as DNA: TGTGCCAGCAGTGAGAGGACAGGGGATGAGCAGTTCTTC.

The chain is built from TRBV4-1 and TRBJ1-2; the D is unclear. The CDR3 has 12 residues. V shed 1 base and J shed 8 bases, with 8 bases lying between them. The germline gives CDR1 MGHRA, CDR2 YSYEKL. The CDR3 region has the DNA TGCGCCAGCAGCCAAGGCCGCGGAGGCTACACCTTC. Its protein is CASSQGRGGYTF.